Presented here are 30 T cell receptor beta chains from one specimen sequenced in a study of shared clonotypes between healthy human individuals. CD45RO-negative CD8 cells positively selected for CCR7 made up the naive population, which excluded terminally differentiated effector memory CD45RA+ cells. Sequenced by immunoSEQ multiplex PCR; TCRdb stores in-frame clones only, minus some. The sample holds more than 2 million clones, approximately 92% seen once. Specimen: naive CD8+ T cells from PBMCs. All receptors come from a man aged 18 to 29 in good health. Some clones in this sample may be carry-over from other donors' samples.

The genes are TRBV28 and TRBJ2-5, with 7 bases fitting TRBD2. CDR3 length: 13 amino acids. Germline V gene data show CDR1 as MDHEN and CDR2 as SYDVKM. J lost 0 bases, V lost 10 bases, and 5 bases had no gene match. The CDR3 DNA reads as TGTGCCATTAGCGGGTCCTACCAAGAGACCCAGTACTTC. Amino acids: CAISGSYQETQYF.

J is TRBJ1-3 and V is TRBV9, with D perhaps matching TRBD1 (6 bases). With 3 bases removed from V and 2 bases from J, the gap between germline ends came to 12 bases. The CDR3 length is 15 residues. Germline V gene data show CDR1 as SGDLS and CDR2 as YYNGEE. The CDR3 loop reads CASSGIGGTGNTIYF. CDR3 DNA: TGTGCCAGCAGCGGAATAGGGGGAACTGGAAACACCATATATTTT.

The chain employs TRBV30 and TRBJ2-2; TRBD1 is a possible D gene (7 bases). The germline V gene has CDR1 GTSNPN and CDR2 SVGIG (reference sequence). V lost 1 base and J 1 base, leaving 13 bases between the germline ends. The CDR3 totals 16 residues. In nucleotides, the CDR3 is TGTGCCTGGAGTGCAGACAGGGACTGGAACACCGGGGAGCTGTTTTTT. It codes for CAWSADRDWNTGELFF.

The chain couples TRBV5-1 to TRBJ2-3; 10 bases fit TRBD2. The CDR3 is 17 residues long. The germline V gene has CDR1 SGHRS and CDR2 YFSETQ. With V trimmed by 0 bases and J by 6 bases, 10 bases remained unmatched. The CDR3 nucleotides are TGCGCCAGCAGCTTGGAGGCTAGCGGGAGCTTCTGGGATACGCAGTATTTT. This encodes CASSLEASGSFWDTQYF.

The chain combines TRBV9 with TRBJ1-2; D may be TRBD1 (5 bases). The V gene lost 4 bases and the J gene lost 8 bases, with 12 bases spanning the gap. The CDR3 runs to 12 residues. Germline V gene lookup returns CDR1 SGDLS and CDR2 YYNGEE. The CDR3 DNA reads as TGTGCCAGCAGCCACCCCTCAGGGGGCTACACCTTC. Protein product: CASSHPSGGYTF.

In DNA, the CDR3 is TGTGCCAGCTGTACAGGGGGCGTTGGATACGAGCAGTACTTC. It codes for CASCTGGVGYEQYF. This chain connects TRBV6-1 to TRBJ2-7; 9 nucleotides agree with TRBD1. The V and J ends lost 8 bases and 4 bases, in that order; junction bases with no gene match: 9. Germline assignment: CDR1 MNHNS and CDR2 SASEGT. This CDR3 region has 14 residues.

CDR3 loop: CATFSGAEAFF. The CDR3 DNA reads as TGTGCCACCTTTTCGGGGGCTGAAGCTTTCTTT. The genes are TRBV28 and TRBJ1-1; tentatively, D is TRBD1 (5 bases). The CDR3 runs 11 residues. CDR1 MDHEN and CDR2 SYDVKM come from the germline V gene. V lost 10 bases, J lost 6 bases, and 12 bases lay in between. Filled out from reference TRBV28 and TRBJ1-1, the complete variable domain reads DVKVTQSSRYLVKRTGEKVFLECVQDMDHENMFWYRQDPGLGLRLIYFSYDVKMKEKGDIPEGYSVSREKKERFSLILESASTNQTSMYLCATFSGAEAFFGQGTRLTVV.

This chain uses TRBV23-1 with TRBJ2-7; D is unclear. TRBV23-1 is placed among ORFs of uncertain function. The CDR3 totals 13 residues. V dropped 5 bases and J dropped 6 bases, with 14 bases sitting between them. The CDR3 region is CASSIRRDTEQYF. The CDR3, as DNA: TGCGCCAGCAGTATTCGAAGAGATACCGAGCAGTACTTC.

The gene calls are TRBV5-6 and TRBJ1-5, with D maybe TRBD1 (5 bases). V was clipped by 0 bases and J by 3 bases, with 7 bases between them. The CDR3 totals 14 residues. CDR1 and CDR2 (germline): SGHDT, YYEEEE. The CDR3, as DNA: TGTGCCAGCAGCTTGGGGGGCCCCAATCAGCCCCAGCATTTT. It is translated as CASSLGGPNQPQHF. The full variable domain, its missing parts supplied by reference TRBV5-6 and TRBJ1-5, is DAGVTQSPTHLIKTRGQQVTLRCSPKSGHDTVSWYQQALGQGPQFIFQYYEEEERQRGNFPDRFSGHQFPNYSSELNVNALLLGDSALYLCASSLGGPNQPQHFGDGTRLSIL.

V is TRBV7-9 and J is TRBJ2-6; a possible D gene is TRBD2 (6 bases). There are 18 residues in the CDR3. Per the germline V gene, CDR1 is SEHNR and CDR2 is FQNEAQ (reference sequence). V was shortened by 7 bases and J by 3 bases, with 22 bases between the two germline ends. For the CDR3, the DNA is TGTGCCAGCACCTATGGGCTAGACGGGAGTGGTGGGGCCAACGTCCTGACTTTC. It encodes CASTYGLDGSGGANVLTF.

The CDR3 loop reads CASSLGSGSVDEQFF. DNA for the CDR3: TGTGCCAGCAGTTTAGGTAGCGGGAGTGTCGATGAGCAGTTCTTC. V and J are TRBV28 and TRBJ2-1; 9 bases fit TRBD2. Per germline, CDR1 MDHEN and CDR2 SYDVKM. The CDR3 spans 15 residues. The junction had 7 bases not matched to a gene; V was cut back by 2 bases and J by 8 bases.

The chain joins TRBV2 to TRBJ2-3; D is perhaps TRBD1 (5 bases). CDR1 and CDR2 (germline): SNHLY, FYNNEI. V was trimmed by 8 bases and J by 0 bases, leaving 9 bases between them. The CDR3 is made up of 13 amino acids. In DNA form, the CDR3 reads TGTGCCAGCGCGTGGGGCAGCACAGATACGCAGTATTTT. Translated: CASAWGSTDTQYF.

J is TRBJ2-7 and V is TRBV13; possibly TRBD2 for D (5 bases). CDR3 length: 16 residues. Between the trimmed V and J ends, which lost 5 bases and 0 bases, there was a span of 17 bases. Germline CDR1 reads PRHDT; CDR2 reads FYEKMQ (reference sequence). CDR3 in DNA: TGTGCCAGCAGCCTCATGAGGGCAGGTGACTCCTACGAGCAGTACTTC. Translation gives CASSLMRAGDSYEQYF.

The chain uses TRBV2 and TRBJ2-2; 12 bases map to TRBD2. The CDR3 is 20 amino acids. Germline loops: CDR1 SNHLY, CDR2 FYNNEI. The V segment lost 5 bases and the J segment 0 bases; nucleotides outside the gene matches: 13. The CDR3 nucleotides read TGTGCCAGCAGTACACCGGGACTAGCGGGCCTAGAACCGAACACCGGGGAGCTGTTTTTT. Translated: CASSTPGLAGLEPNTGELFF.

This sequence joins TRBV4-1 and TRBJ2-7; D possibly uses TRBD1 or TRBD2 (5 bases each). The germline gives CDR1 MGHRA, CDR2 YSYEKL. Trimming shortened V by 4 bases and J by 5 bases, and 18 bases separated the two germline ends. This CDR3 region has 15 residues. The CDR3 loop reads CASSPRVGAHDEQYF. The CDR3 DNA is TGCGCCAGCAGCCCCCGGGTCGGGGCCCACGACGAGCAGTACTTC.

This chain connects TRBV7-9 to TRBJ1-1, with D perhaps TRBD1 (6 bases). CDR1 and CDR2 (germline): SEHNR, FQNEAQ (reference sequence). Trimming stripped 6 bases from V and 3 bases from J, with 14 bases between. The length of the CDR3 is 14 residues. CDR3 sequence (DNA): TGTGCCAGCAGTTACAGGGATATGGACACTGAAGCTTTCTTT. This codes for CASSYRDMDTEAFF.

CDR3 residues: CSVRGQGAGSPLHF. CDR3 nucleotide sequence: TGCAGCGTCCGGGGGCAGGGGGCTGGATCACCCCTCCACTTT. V and J are TRBV29-1 and TRBJ1-6; TRBD1 matches at 8 bases. The CDR3 totals 14 residues. CDR1 is SQVTM and CDR2 is ANQGSEA in the germline V gene. The trim removed 6 bases at V and 10 bases at J, leaving 11 bases unmatched.

CDR3 nucleotides: TGTGCCAGTAGTATAGTACTAACTAAGGATGAGACCCAGTACTTC. Translation: CASSIVLTKDETQYF. This chain connects TRBV19 to TRBJ2-5; no clear D gene. CDR1 LNHDA and CDR2 SQIVND come from the germline V gene (reference sequence). Trimming left V 1 base short and J 5 bases short, with 14 bases between. The CDR3 totals 15 residues.

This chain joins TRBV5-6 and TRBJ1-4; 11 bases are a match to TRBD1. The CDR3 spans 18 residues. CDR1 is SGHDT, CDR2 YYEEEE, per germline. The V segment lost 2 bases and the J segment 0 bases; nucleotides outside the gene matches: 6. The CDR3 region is CASSFWTGGAATNEKLFF. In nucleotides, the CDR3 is TGTGCCAGCAGCTTCTGGACAGGGGGCGCGGCAACTAATGAAAAACTGTTTTTT.

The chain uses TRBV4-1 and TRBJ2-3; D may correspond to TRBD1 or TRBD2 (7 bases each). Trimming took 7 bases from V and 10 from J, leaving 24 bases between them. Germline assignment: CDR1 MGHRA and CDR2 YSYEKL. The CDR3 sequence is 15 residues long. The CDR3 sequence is CASTLLQGGFDAQYF. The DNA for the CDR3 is TGCGCCAGCACCCTTCTCCAGGGGGGGTTCGATGCGCAGTATTTT.

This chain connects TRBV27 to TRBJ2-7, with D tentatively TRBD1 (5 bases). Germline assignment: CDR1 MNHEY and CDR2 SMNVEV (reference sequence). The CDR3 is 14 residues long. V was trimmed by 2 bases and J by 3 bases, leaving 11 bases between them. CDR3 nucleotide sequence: TGTGCCAGCAGTTTACCGGACAAGCGCTACGAGCAGTACTTC. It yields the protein CASSLPDKRYEQYF.

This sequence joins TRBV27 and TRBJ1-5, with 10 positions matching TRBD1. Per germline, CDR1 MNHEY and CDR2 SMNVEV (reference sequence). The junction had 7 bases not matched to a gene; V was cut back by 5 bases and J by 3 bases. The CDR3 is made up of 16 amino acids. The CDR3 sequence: CASSEGQGSYNQPQHF. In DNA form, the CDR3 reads TGTGCCAGCAGTGAGGGACAGGGGAGTTACAATCAGCCCCAGCATTTT.

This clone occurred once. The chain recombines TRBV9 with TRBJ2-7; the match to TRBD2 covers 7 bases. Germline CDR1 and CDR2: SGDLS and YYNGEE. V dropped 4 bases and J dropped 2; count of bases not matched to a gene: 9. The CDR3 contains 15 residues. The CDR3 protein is CASSPRAGIPYEQYF. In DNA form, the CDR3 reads TGTGCCAGCAGCCCACGAGCGGGAATACCCTACGAGCAGTACTTC.

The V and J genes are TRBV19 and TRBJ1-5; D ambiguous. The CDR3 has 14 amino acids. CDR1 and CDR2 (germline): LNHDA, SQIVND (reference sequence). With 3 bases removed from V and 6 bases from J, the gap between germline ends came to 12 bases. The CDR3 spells CASSIGGGGQPQHF. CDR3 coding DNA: TGTGCCAGTAGTATCGGCGGAGGCGGTCAGCCCCAGCATTTT.

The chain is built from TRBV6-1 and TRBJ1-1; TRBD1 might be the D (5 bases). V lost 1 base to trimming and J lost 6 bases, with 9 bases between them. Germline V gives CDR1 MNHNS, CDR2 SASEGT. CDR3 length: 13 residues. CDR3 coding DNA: TGTGCCAGCAGTGAAGGCAGGGTCCCTGAAGCTTTCTTT. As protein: CASSEGRVPEAFF.

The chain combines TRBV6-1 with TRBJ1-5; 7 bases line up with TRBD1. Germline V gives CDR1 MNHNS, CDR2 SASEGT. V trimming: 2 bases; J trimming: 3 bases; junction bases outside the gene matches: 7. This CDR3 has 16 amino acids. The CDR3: CASSEFEGALNQPQHF. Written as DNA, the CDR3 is TGTGCCAGCAGTGAATTTGAGGGGGCCCTCAATCAGCCCCAGCATTTT.

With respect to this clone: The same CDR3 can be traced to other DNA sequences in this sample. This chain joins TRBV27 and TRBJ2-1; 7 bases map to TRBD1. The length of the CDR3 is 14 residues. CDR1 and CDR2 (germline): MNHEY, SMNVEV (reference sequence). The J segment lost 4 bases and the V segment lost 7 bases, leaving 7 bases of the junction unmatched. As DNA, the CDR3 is TGTGCCAGCACACCCGGGACAGCGTACAATGAGCAGTTCTTC. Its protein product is CASTPGTAYNEQFF.

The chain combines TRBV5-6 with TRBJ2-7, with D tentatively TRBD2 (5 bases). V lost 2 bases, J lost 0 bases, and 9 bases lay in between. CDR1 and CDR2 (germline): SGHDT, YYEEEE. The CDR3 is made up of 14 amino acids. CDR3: CASSFRGGSYEQYF. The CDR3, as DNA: TGTGCCAGCAGCTTTCGGGGTGGCTCCTACGAGCAGTACTTC.

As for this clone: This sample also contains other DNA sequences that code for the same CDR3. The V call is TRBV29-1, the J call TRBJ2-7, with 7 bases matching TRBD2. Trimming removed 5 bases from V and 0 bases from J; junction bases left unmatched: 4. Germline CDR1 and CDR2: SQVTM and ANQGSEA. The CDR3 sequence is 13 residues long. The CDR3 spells CSVRGGGSYEQYF. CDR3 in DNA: TGCAGCGTTCGTGGCGGGGGCTCCTACGAGCAGTACTTC.

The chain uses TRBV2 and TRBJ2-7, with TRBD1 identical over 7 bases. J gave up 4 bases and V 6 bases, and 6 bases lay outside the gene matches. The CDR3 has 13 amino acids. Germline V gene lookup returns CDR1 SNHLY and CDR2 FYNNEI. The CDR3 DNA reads TGTGCCAGCAGCTGGGACAGAGGTTACGAGCAGTACTTC. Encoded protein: CASSWDRGYEQYF.